What follows are 26 T cell receptor beta chains derived from one specimen sequenced in a study of blood T cell repertoires in COVID-19. Profiled with immunoSEQ multiplex PCR; TCRdb holds only in-frame clones, not every one. The sample records approximately 100,000 clones, roughly 90% being singletons. The sequencing sample was made of peripheral blood. The source is a human donor with COVID-19, enrolled during active disease. The donor label of this sample is uncertain.

V gene TRBV10-3 combines with J gene TRBJ2-1, with TRBD2 identical over 7 bases. Germline V gives CDR1 ENHRY, CDR2 SYGVKD. This CDR3 comprises 13 residues. After removal of 8 bases from V and 5 bases from J, the junction contained 6 bases not matched to a gene. The CDR3 DNA reads as TGTGCCATCGGGGGGGACTACGACAATGAGCAGTTCTTC. Translated, it gives CAIGGDYDNEQFF.

The chain couples TRBV7-3 to TRBJ2-1; 9 bases are a match to TRBD2. The CDR3 has 15 residues. The germline CDR1 and CDR2 sequences are SGHTA and FQGTGA. The V segment lost 6 bases and the J segment 3 bases; nucleotides outside the gene matches: 6. The CDR3 protein is CASSRIAGDYNEQFF. The CDR3 coding sequence is TGTGCCAGCAGTCGTATAGCGGGGGACTACAATGAGCAGTTCTTC.

V is TRBV12-3 or TRBV12-4 and J is TRBJ2-7, with D hard to call. V was clipped by 2 bases and J by 2 bases, with 7 bases between them. CDR3 size: 13 residues. CDR3 residues: CASSLPPAYEQYF. CDR3 coding DNA: TGTGCCAGCAGTTTACCCCCCGCCTACGAGCAGTACTTC.

The gene calls are TRBV5-5 and TRBJ2-1; TRBD1 matches at 8 bases. After removal of 2 bases from V and 4 bases from J, the junction contained 8 bases not matched to a gene. CDR1 and CDR2 from the germline V gene are SGHKS and YYEKEE (reference sequence). The CDR3 totals 16 residues. The DNA for the CDR3 is TGTGCCAGCAGCTTTCCAGGGGGCGCGGAGTACAATGAGCAGTTCTTC. Protein product: CASSFPGGAEYNEQFF.

This chain joins TRBV24-1 and TRBJ2-3; possibly TRBD2 for D (6 bases). Trimming shortened V by 10 bases and J by 4 bases, and 14 bases separated the two germline ends. CDR3 length equals 13 residues. From germline, CDR1 is KGHDR and CDR2 SFDVKD. CDR3 sequence reads: CATGPGEADTQYF. The CDR3 region has the DNA TGTGCCACGGGCCCGGGGGAGGCAGATACGCAGTATTTT.

The chain uses TRBV2 and TRBJ2-7; TRBD2 agrees at 8 bases. The CDR3 covers 14 residues. Per the germline V gene, CDR1 is SNHLY and CDR2 is FYNNEI. J was trimmed by 5 bases and V by 6 bases; bases with no gene match: 9. As DNA, the CDR3 is TGTGCCAGCAGGAAGATAGCGGGAACCGACGAGCAGTACTTC. Translating gives CASRKIAGTDEQYF. Combining the CDR3 with reference TRBV2 and TRBJ2-7 gives the whole variable domain EPEVTQTPSHQVTQMGQEVILRCVPISNHLYFYWYRQILGQKVEFLVSFYNNEISEKSEIFDDQFSVERPDGSNFTLKIRSTKLEDSAMYFCASRKIAGTDEQYFGPGTRLTVT.

The V and J genes are TRBV7-9 and TRBJ1-2, with 8 bases that match TRBD1. The length of the CDR3 is 15 residues. Unmatched junction bases numbered 12, after V lost 4 bases and J lost 8 bases. Germline CDR1 is SEHNR and CDR2 is FQNEAQ (reference sequence). DNA for the CDR3: TGTGCCAGCAGCTCGACGGGTCAGGGGGCAGGGGGCTACACCTTC. Translation: CASSSTGQGAGGYTF.

This rearrangement joins TRBV3-1 (or the pseudogene TRBV3-2) to TRBJ1-5, with 11 bases that match TRBD1. Unmatched junction bases numbered 1, after V lost 5 bases and J lost 7 bases. Germline lookup yields CDR1 LGHDT and CDR2 YNNKEL (reference sequence). The length of the CDR3 is 13 residues. CDR3 in amino acids: CASSGTGGQPQHF. CDR3 DNA: TGTGCCAGCAGCGGGACAGGGGGACAGCCCCAGCATTTT.

This chain joins TRBV18 and TRBJ1-5, with 7 bases identical to TRBD1. The germline gives CDR1 KGHSH, CDR2 LQKENI. Unmatched junction bases numbered 5, after V lost 6 bases and J lost 3 bases. This CDR3 region has 14 residues. CDR3 DNA: TGTGCCAGCTCTCCGGACAGGAACAATCAGCCCCAGCATTTT. This gives the protein CASSPDRNNQPQHF.

This clone has a single count. The chain uses TRBV19 and TRBJ1-5; D gene unclear. The V end was cut by 3 bases, the J end by 5 bases, with 8 bases between. CDR1 is LNHDA, CDR2 SQIVND, per germline (reference sequence). The CDR3 is 13 amino acids. The CDR3 is CASSMLEDQPQHF. For the CDR3, the DNA is TGTGCCAGTAGTATGCTAGAGGATCAGCCCCAGCATTTT.

The chain couples TRBV15 to TRBJ1-4, with D unclear. V was cut by 0 bases and J by 4 bases, with 12 bases left in between. This CDR3 spans 16 amino acids. The germline CDR1 and CDR2 sequences are LNHNV and YYDKDF (reference sequence). CDR3 DNA: TGTGCCACCAGCAGAGAAGGAGGTGAAGTTAATGAAAAACTGTTTTTT. As protein: CATSREGGEVNEKLFF.

The chain combines TRBV5-1 with TRBJ2-7; D is perhaps TRBD2 (5 bases). Trimming removed 4 bases from V and 3 bases from J, with 11 bases in between. The CDR3 spans 13 residues. Germline CDR1 reads SGHRS; CDR2 reads YFSETQ. CDR3 in DNA: TGCGCCAGCAGCCCCGGGATTAGCTACGAGCAGTACTTC. It translates to CASSPGISYEQYF.

In nucleotides, the CDR3 is TGTGCCAGCAGCTTAGACGCAGGGTATGGCTACACCTTC. This gives the protein CASSLDAGYGYTF. The chain combines TRBV11-2 with TRBJ1-2; D is possibly TRBD1 (5 bases). Germline assignment: CDR1 SGHAT and CDR2 FQNNGV. Trimming left V 0 bases short and J 5 bases short, with 7 bases between. This CDR3 has 13 amino acids.

V usage is TRBV10-3 and J usage is TRBJ2-5, with 9 nucleotides matching TRBD1. CDR1 and CDR2 (germline): ENHRY, SYGVKD. This CDR3 has 13 amino acids. Trimming took 4 bases from V and 3 from J; bases not matched to a gene: 0. DNA of the CDR3: TGTGCCATCAGTGGGGACAGGGAAGAGACCCAGTACTTC. It encodes CAISGDREETQYF.

This chain joins TRBV4-1 and TRBJ2-4; 9 bases match TRBD1. The germline gives CDR1 MGHRA, CDR2 YSYEKL. Unmatched junction bases numbered 12, after V lost 2 bases and J lost 4 bases. The CDR3 is 18 amino acids. CDR3 sequence: CASSQPLTGGAGKNIQYF. The CDR3 nucleotides are TGCGCCAGCAGCCAACCCCTTACAGGGGGCGCCGGGAAAAACATTCAGTACTTC.

The V call is TRBV6-5, the J call TRBJ1-1, with 7 bases matching TRBD1. V trimming: 5 bases; J trimming: 1 base; junction bases outside the gene matches: 4. The germline CDR1 and CDR2 sequences are MNHEY and SVGAGI. The CDR3 has 14 residues. DNA for the CDR3: TGTGCCAGCAGTCCACAGGGGAGGAACACTGAAGCTTTCTTT. Its translation: CASSPQGRNTEAFF.

This rearrangement joins TRBV6-5 to TRBJ1-1; D not resolved. Germline V gives CDR1 MNHEY, CDR2 SVGAGI. Trimming shortened V by 2 bases and J by 4 bases, and 11 bases separated the two germline ends. There are 14 residues in the CDR3. CDR3 sequence: CASSYVRGATEAFF. CDR3 coding DNA: TGTGCCAGCAGTTACGTTCGGGGAGCCACTGAAGCTTTCTTT.

The chain uses TRBV5-1 and TRBJ2-7; TRBD2 might be the D (5 bases). V was cut by 6 bases and J by 0 bases, with 16 bases left in between. Germline V lookup: CDR1 SGHRS, CDR2 YFSETQ. The CDR3 has 15 amino acids. DNA for the CDR3: TGCGCCAGCATTCAGGACCCTGGGAGCTCCTACGAGCAGTACTTC. It encodes CASIQDPGSSYEQYF.

The chain employs TRBV6-2 or TRBV6-3 and TRBJ2-2; 7 nucleotides line up with TRBD2. The CDR3 totals 17 residues. V lost 6 bases to trimming and J lost 3 bases; unmatched junction nucleotides: 13. Germline values: CDR1 MNHEY, CDR2 SVGEGT. The CDR3 loop is CASSLVSGTTYTGELFF. The CDR3 DNA sequence: TGTGCCAGCAGCCTCGTCTCCGGGACTACGTACACCGGGGAGCTGTTTTTT.

The gene calls are TRBV18 and TRBJ2-5, with 10 bases fitting TRBD1. Germline V CDR1 and CDR2: KGHSH, LQKENI. The CDR3 runs 17 residues. V lost 2 bases and J lost 0; bases outside the gene matches: 6. The CDR3 coding sequence is TGTGCCAGCTCACCAAGTCCGACAGGGGGCGACCAAGAGACCCAGTACTTC. Translated, it gives CASSPSPTGGDQETQYF.

The gene calls are TRBV7-5 and TRBJ1-1; the DNA was not compared with TRBD1, the D call given in the table. TRBV7-5 is a pseudogene segment. The CDR3 covers 15 residues. Written as DNA, the CDR3 is TGTGTCAGAAGCCACGCAGACAGGCCCCTCACTGAAGCTTTCTTT. Translated: CVRSHADRPLTEAFF.

The V and J genes are TRBV28 and TRBJ1-1; 8 bases map to TRBD1. Germline CDR1 reads MDHEN; CDR2 reads SYDVKM. V lost 4 bases to trimming and J lost 5 bases; unmatched junction nucleotides: 6. This CDR3 comprises 14 residues. The CDR3 sequence is CASSSRTGKTEAFF. CDR3 sequence (DNA): TGTGCCAGCAGTTCACGGACAGGGAAAACTGAAGCTTTCTTT.

For this clone: Distinct nucleotide sequences in the sample also encode this CDR3. The genes are TRBV7-9 and TRBJ1-6, with no clear D. The CDR3 has 15 residues. CDR1 SEHNR and CDR2 FQNEAQ come from the germline V gene (reference sequence). The V end lost 1 base, the J end lost 0 bases, and 4 bases lay between the germline ends. For the CDR3, the DNA is TGTGCCAGCAGCTTAGGGAGCTCCTATAATTCACCCCTCCACTTT. Encoded protein: CASSLGSSYNSPLHF.

This chain uses TRBV11-2 with TRBJ1-2; maybe TRBD1 (6 bases). The CDR3 spans 17 residues. Germline CDR1 is SGHAT and CDR2 is FQNNGV. The ends were cut back, 7 bases at V and 4 bases at J, with 25 bases in the middle. The CDR3 region is CASTLGTSGGRGYGYTF. CDR3 in DNA: TGTGCCAGCACCCTAGGGACCAGCGGGGGGCGAGGCTATGGCTACACCTTC.

This clone was detected once. The chain employs TRBV2 and TRBJ2-1; 9 nucleotides match TRBD1. The germline gives CDR1 SNHLY, CDR2 FYNNEI. There are 14 residues in the CDR3. J was trimmed by 9 bases and V by 10 bases; bases with no gene match: 13. The CDR3: CATKGVGQGTEQFF. CDR3 sequence (DNA): TGTGCCACAAAAGGTGTCGGACAGGGGACTGAGCAGTTCTTC.

The chain carries TRBV9 and TRBJ1-6; TRBD1 might be the D (5 bases). V was cut by 0 bases and J by 7 bases, with 11 bases left in between. The CDR3 is 15 residues long. Per germline, CDR1 SGDLS and CDR2 YYNGEE. The CDR3 loop is CASSVGRGYNSPLHF. The CDR3 DNA is TGTGCCAGCAGCGTAGGAAGGGGATACAATTCACCCCTCCACTTT.